Following are 21 T cell receptor beta chains from one sample sequenced in a study of graft-versus-host responses after intestinal transplantation. Only in-frame clones appear in the TCRdb table, and some are missing; sequencing was by immunoSEQ multiplex PCR. This sample has about 77,000 clones, with around 93% found just once. Sequenced material: PBMCs, taken 98 days after intestinal transplantation. The origin of the receptors is a human patient who received an intestinal transplant, so some T cells may come from the graft donor.

The chain carries TRBV4-1 and TRBJ1-5; 8 positions match TRBD1. Trimming at V came to 6 bases and at J to 4 bases, leaving 5 bases not matched to a gene. There are 14 residues in the CDR3. Germline CDR1 reads MGHRA; CDR2 reads YSYEKL. The CDR3 coding sequence is TGCGCCAGCAGTCAGACAGGGGTTAATCAGCCCCAGCATTTT. Protein product: CASSQTGVNQPQHF.

The V and J genes are TRBV19 and TRBJ2-3; 13 bases fit TRBD2. Trimming took 6 bases from V and 5 from J; bases not matched to a gene: 17. The CDR3 runs to 19 residues. The germline CDR1 and CDR2 sequences are LNHDA and SQIVND (reference sequence). In DNA form, the CDR3 reads TGTGCCAGTAGCCCGGAGGCGGGAGGACTAGCGGGAGTCGGAGATACGCAGTATTTT. It translates to CASSPEAGGLAGVGDTQYF.

The chain joins TRBV7-9 to TRBJ1-5; D is unresolved. The ends were cut back, 5 bases at V and 8 bases at J, with 13 bases in the middle. CDR1 is SEHNR and CDR2 is FQNEAQ in the germline V gene (reference sequence). The CDR3 is 13 residues long. In nucleotides, the CDR3 is TGTGCCAGCAGCCGGAGGGAGGTCGAGCCCCAGCATTTT. This sequence encodes CASSRREVEPQHF.

This chain links TRBV7-2 with TRBJ2-7, with D maybe TRBD1 (5 bases). Germline V lookup: CDR1 SGHTA, CDR2 FQGNSA. This CDR3 region has 16 residues. V lost 0 bases to trimming and J lost 2 bases, with 14 bases between them. CDR3 in amino acids: CASSLASLGLPYEQYF. DNA for the CDR3: TGTGCCAGCAGCTTAGCATCCCTGGGGCTCCCCTACGAGCAGTACTTC.

This sequence joins TRBV6-5 and TRBJ1-3; 8 bases are shared with TRBD1. Germline CDR1 MNHEY, CDR2 SVGAGI. With 2 bases clipped from V and 7 bases from J, the junction kept 10 bases outside the gene matches. This CDR3 region has 16 residues. CDR3 sequence reads: CASSYATGAGENTIYF. The CDR3 nucleotides are TGTGCCAGCAGTTACGCGACAGGGGCGGGAGAGAACACCATATATTTT.

A single count supports this clone. The chain recombines TRBV5-4 with TRBJ2-3; D is possibly TRBD2 (6 bases). The V gene lost 3 bases and the J gene lost 3 bases, with 11 bases spanning the gap. In germline, CDR1 is SGHNT, CDR2 YYREEE (reference sequence). The CDR3 length is 14 residues. The CDR3: CASSSGEGTDTQYF. The CDR3 coding sequence is TGTGCCAGCAGCTCGGGAGAGGGAACAGATACGCAGTATTTT.

The gene calls are TRBV21-1 and TRBJ2-7; the D segment call TRBD2 is taken from the table without a DNA check. TRBV21-1 corresponds to a pseudogene. The CDR3 length is 13 residues. This chain's CDR3 is CASSKGSSYEQYF. CDR3 bases: TGTGCCAGCAGCAAGGGGAGTTCCTACGAGCAGTACTTC.

The rearrangement links TRBV5-6 to TRBJ2-3, with D hard to call. The germline V and J ends were trimmed by 0 bases and 6 bases, with 8 bases remaining between them. Germline CDR1 SGHDT, CDR2 YYEEEE. The CDR3 has 13 amino acids. The CDR3 region has the DNA TGTGCCAGCAGCTTGGCGGTCCCGGATACGCAGTATTTT. It translates to CASSLAVPDTQYF.

In this sample, this clone turned up once. The chain carries TRBV2 and TRBJ2-7; possibly TRBD1 or TRBD2 for D (5 bases each). Germline CDR1 SNHLY, CDR2 FYNNEI. The V end lost 9 bases, the J end lost 6 bases, and 15 bases lay between the germline ends. The CDR3 sequence is 12 residues long. The DNA of the CDR3 is TGTGCCAGTCGGGGCCCCCGGGGCGAGCAGTACTTC. It translates to CASRGPRGEQYF.

This clone occurred once. This rearrangement joins TRBV9 to TRBJ2-7; tentatively, D is TRBD2 (5 bases). Germline CDR1 reads SGDLS; CDR2 reads YYNGEE. The CDR3 spans 13 residues. With 4 bases removed from V and 1 base from J, the gap between germline ends came to 9 bases. The CDR3 reads CASSPGVSYEQYF. In DNA form, the CDR3 reads TGTGCCAGCAGCCCCGGGGTATCCTACGAGCAGTACTTC.

This sequence joins TRBV10-3 and TRBJ1-3; D is undetermined. The CDR3 is 14 residues long. Per germline, CDR1 ENHRY and CDR2 SYGVKD. The V end lost 3 bases, the J end lost 0 bases, and 6 bases lay between the germline ends. CDR3 sequence: CAISDRDSGNTIYF. DNA of the CDR3: TGTGCCATCAGTGACAGAGACTCTGGAAACACCATATATTTT.

The chain joins TRBV9 to TRBJ2-3; D unclear. The CDR3 consists of 11 residues. Trimming cost V 2 bases and J 5 bases, with 3 bases left between them. Germline V gene sequence: CDR1 SGDLS, CDR2 YYNGEE. The CDR3 loop reads CASSVEDTQYF. The CDR3 region has the DNA TGTGCCAGCAGCGTCGAAGATACGCAGTATTTT.

V and J are TRBV29-1 and TRBJ2-3; TRBD2 matches at 7 bases. From germline, CDR1 is SQVTM and CDR2 ANQGSEA. V dropped 0 bases and J dropped 1; count of bases not matched to a gene: 7. CDR3 length equals 16 residues. CDR3 nucleotides: TGCAGCGTTGAAGATCCTGTAACTAGCGGCACAGATACGCAGTATTTT. It is translated as CSVEDPVTSGTDTQYF.

The chain combines TRBV9 with TRBJ2-2; D is undetermined. CDR1 SGDLS and CDR2 YYNGEE come from the germline V gene. V lost 3 bases and J lost 3, with 3 bases in between. The CDR3 totals 12 residues. CDR3 loop: CASSADTGELFF. CDR3 bases: TGTGCCAGCAGCGCGGACACCGGGGAGCTGTTTTTT.

V is TRBV15 and J is TRBJ1-2, with a weak D call TRBD1 (6 bases). The CDR3 has 17 residues. Germline assignment: CDR1 LNHNV and CDR2 YYDKDF (reference sequence). The V and J ends lost 0 bases and 4 bases respectively, with 18 bases between them. The CDR3 DNA follows: TGTGCCACCAGCAGAGATAGGAATGCAGGAGGGGGCTATGGCTACACCTTC. As protein: CATSRDRNAGGGYGYTF.

V usage is TRBV7-9 and J usage is TRBJ2-2; 14 positions match TRBD2. The CDR3 extends over 18 amino acids. CDR1 is SEHNR and CDR2 is FQNEAQ in the germline V gene (reference sequence). V lost 8 bases, J lost 6 bases, and 14 bases stayed unmatched. CDR3 sequence reads: CASAGWGGLAGGAGELFF. In DNA form, the CDR3 reads TGTGCCAGCGCCGGATGGGGAGGACTAGCGGGAGGTGCCGGGGAGCTGTTTTTT.

V gene TRBV28 combines with J gene TRBJ2-7; the D gene could be TRBD1 or TRBD2 (5 bases each). Germline V lookup: CDR1 MDHEN, CDR2 SYDVKM. This CDR3 has 15 amino acids. V was clipped by 6 bases and J by 0 bases, with 15 bases between them. DNA for the CDR3: TGTGCCAGCAGCTACCCGACTGGGGGCTCCTACGAGCAGTACTTC. Its translation: CASSYPTGGSYEQYF.

The rearrangement uses TRBV7-9 and TRBJ1-2, with 9 bases fitting TRBD1. Germline lookup yields CDR1 SEHNR and CDR2 FQNEAQ (reference sequence). This CDR3 comprises 15 residues. The ends lost 1 base at V and 7 bases at J; junction bases unmatched: 7. CDR3 sequence (DNA): TGTGCCAGCAGCTTAGGGTACAGGGGGCGCACTGGCTACACCTTC. It encodes CASSLGYRGRTGYTF.

In its sample, this clone was seen a few times. This chain connects TRBV10-3 to TRBJ2-7; maybe TRBD1 (5 bases). Trimming took off 3 bases at V and 5 bases at J, with 11 bases between the two ends. Germline V gives CDR1 ENHRY, CDR2 SYGVKD. There are 13 residues in the CDR3. The CDR3, as DNA: TGTGCCATCAGTGACCTTGACAGCCACGAGCAGTACTTC. Encoded protein: CAISDLDSHEQYF.

CDR3 amino acids: CASSLGGTQFF. CDR3 sequence (DNA): TGTGCCAGCAGCTTGGGGGGCACTCAGTTCTTC. V and J are TRBV5-8 and TRBJ2-1; TRBD1 might be the D (5 bases). V dropped 0 bases and J dropped 13 bases, with 8 bases sitting between them. The CDR3 spans 11 residues. Germline-derived CDR1 and CDR2 are SGHTS and YDEGEE. The entire variable domain, with the rest obtained from reference TRBV5-8 and TRBJ2-1, is as follows: EAGVTQSPTHLIKTRGQQATLRCSPISGHTSVYWYQQALGLGLQFLLWYDEGEERNRGNFPPRFSGRQFPNYSSELNVNALELEDSALYLCASSLGGTQFFGPGTRLTVL.

The V call is TRBV6-6, the J call TRBJ1-2; possibly TRBD1 for D (5 bases). V lost 0 bases and J lost 6, with 8 bases in between. This CDR3 spans 13 amino acids. CDR1 and CDR2 from the germline V gene are MNHNY and SVGAGI (reference sequence). CDR3 sequence reads: CASSYSGEDGYTF. As DNA, the CDR3 is TGTGCCAGCAGTTACTCGGGGGAGGATGGCTACACCTTC.